Described below is a single TCR beta chain sequence and its context. The data belong to a study of blood T cell repertoires in COVID-19. Whole-study context: From the United States, Italy and Spain came samples of acute and convalescent COVID-19. T cells, B-cell-depleted T cells, or PBMCs provided the cDNA or gDNA that served as material.

Original processing methods: Amplifying reference gene primers gave estimates of nucleated cell counts. Produced via immunoSEQ multiplex PCR; TCRdb's table is partial and in-frame only. V, J and clone size derive from that table, while D and trimming were established from the DNA sequence. The data show nearly 110,000 clones, with 80% to 95% seen just once and roughly 1.2% held by the top ten. V lost 4 bases to trimming and J lost 3 bases, with 16 bases between them. The CDR3 totals 16 residues. Germline CDR1 SEHNR, CDR2 FQNEAQ (reference sequence). The specimen sequenced was peripheral blood. This sequence originates from a young woman with acute or convalescent COVID-19. This chain connects TRBV7-9 to TRBJ1-3, with D possibly being TRBD1 (6 bases). The CDR3: CASSYSRNRVGNTIYF. The CDR3 nucleotides are TGTGCCAGCAGCTATTCGCGTAACAGGGTTGGAAACACCATATATTTT.